This entry describes one TCR beta chain. Its antigen remains unidentified. Base qualities are not at hand, and no much larger clone is one base apart. This entry is derived from a study of shared clonotypes between healthy human individuals (TCRdb year 2020). Study-level background: The cohort included a few men and a couple of women between 18 and 49 years of age. For each donor, CD4 naive and CD4 memory were each given three plates, CD8 naive was given two plates, and CD8 memory was given one plate. To estimate repertoire size and how much clonotypes are shared between individuals, the study performed deep sequencing of blood TCR repertoires from roughly five healthy adults. To increase sequencing depth and limit assay-specific biases, different laboratories used diverse techniques to prepare libraries and sequence TCR repertoires. Per donor, leukapheresis produced somewhere between about 0.8 and 9 billion PBMCs.

Using the deep immunoSEQ assay, TCR CDR3 regions were amplified from genomic DNA by multiplex PCR. Extracted genomic DNA from each cell subset was distributed evenly across all wells of several immunoSEQ 96-well plates, and each plate was treated as a replicate. Each replicate PCR for sorted subsets received approximately 220 ng genomic DNA, equal to about 30,000 T cell genomes. The purified libraries were quantified using a Qubit 3.0 fluorometer, sized with a Bioanalyzer 2100, and then quantified again using the KAPA Library Quantification kit. Every immunoSEQ 96-well plate was sequenced on a separate single-read 150-cycle Illumina NextSeq 550 flow cell. The study's own analysis went as follows. Because the immunoSEQ output held only junctional sequences and lacked quality scores, the filtering could not match the filtering applied to full-length reads. Sequences were annotated with PyIR, a Python wrapper for IgBLAST v1.9, using IMGT germline references to assign V/J genes and CDR3. Reads were filtered out if the reads had weak V/J assignments (E-value above 1e-6), no CDR3, stop codons, out-of-frame junctions, or ambiguous translated residues. V3J clonotypes were defined by identical inferred V gene, J gene, and CDR3 amino acid sequence. To compute the percentage overlap between repertoires, the number of shared unique clonotypes was divided by the size of the smaller repertoire. Repertoire richness was assessed with RTK rarefaction, the Chao1 estimator, and Recon v2.1 estimates of unobserved clonotypes. For all TCRbeta clonotypes obtained by the gDNA method from several donors, generation probabilities were computed with OLGA. The immuneACCESS repertoire file appears here via TCRdb, limited to in-frame rearrangements. These files lack a portion of the clones; in checked studies, under half of the deficit traces to unresolved V genes, and the cause of the others is not known. For V, J and clone size, that table is used; D and trimming come from the DNA. In all, the sample holds about 650,000 clones, and roughly 96% of those were seen once. The ten most abundant clones make up about 0.11% of the sample.

The CDR3 numbers 14 residues from cysteine through phenylalanine. Only the CDR3 DNA is retained, 42 bases long and in frame from the first base. V is cut by 1 base and J by 9 bases, and the space between the germline ends is 11 bases. Sequences SGHRS (CDR1) and YFSETQ (CDR2) are obtained from the germline V gene. Broader findings and caveats from the paper: Incomplete sequencing was indicated by rarefaction of sorted-subset datasets, despite the large sequencing depth. Around 5.4% of naive CD4, 3.5% of naive CD8, about 2.5% of memory CD4, and approximately 0.4% of memory CD8 clonotypes were shared across several donors. Because the study included only a small number of donors, the genetic and exposure-history diversity represented was limited. Higher generation probabilities were observed for clonotypes shared by all four sorted-subset donors than for non-shared clonotypes. Naive subsets generally had larger estimated clonotype richness than memory subsets. Sampling was limited to blood, and TCR repertoires in tissue likely differ from TCR repertoires in blood. Pairwise subsampling led to the expectation that sequencing depth would affect the degree of clonotype sharing among donors.

CD8 naive samples consisted of CD45RO-negative cells that were positively selected for CCR7, yielding a CD45RA+CCR7+ population without TemRA cells. The donors were healthy, HIV-negative adults who had no recently reported acute infections or vaccinations. All donors were Caucasian adults living in Nashville, Tennessee, USA. After blood collection by leukapheresis, PBMCs were isolated using Ficoll-Histopaque density gradient centrifugation and then cryopreserved in the vapor phase of liquid nitrogen. Analytical flow cytometry was used to check the purity and quantity of every magnetically sorted T cell population. Genomic DNA was isolated from every sorted fraction and measured by UV absorbance on a Nanodrop 2000c.

Sequenced input: naive CD8+ T cells sorted from blood. Sample cell subset or site, as interpreted from the label and publication: CD45RA+CCR7+. The source of this sequence is a woman between 25 and 40 years old in good health. In this chain, TRBV5-1 is recombined with TRBJ1-6; D gene: possibly TRBD1, on 6 matching bases. The CDR3 sequence is CASSLTGTGSPLHF. In nucleotide form, the sequence is TGCGCCAGCAGCTTGACAGGGACGGGTTCACCCCTCCACTTT.